This section outlines one T cell receptor (beta chain) sequence together with its context. What it recognizes is unknown. Produced via immunoSEQ multiplex PCR; TCRdb's table is partial and in-frame only. The sample records 80,000 to 95,000 clones, 85% to 95% being singletons. These data originate in a study of graft-versus-host responses after intestinal transplantation. Turning to the study itself: Every transplant recipient was induced with anti-thymocyte globulin, then maintained on tacrolimus and steroids for about three years. Study findings and constraints: Analysis identified GvH clones in recipient marrow, with some appearing first in ileum or blood.

Germline CDR1 and CDR2: MNHEY and SMNVEV (reference sequence). With 2 bases removed from V and 9 bases from J, the gap between germline ends came to 11 bases. The CDR3 extends over 13 amino acids. This sample comprised unstimulated CD8+ T cells sorted from spleen or lymph node cells, obtained before intestinal transplant. This TCR was sampled from a human donor who received an intestinal transplant. J is TRBJ2-1 and V is TRBV27; D is perhaps TRBD1 (5 bases). CDR3 nucleotides: TGTGCCAGCAGTTTAAGGGGCTCCGGTGAGCAGTTCTTC. It translates to CASSLRGSGEQFF.